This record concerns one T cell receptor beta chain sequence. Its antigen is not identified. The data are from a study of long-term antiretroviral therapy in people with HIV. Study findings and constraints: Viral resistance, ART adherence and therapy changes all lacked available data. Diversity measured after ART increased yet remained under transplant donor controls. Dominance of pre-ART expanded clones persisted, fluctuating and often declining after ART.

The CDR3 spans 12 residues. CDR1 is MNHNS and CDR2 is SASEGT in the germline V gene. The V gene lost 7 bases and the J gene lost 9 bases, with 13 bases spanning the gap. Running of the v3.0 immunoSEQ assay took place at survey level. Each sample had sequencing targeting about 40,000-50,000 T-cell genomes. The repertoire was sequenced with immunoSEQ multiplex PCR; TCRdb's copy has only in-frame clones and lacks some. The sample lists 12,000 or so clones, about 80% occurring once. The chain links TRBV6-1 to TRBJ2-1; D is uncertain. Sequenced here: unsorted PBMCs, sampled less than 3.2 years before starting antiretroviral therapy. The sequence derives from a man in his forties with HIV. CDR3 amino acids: CASIGRTLEQFF. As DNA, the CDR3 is TGTGCCAGCATCGGCAGGACCCTTGAGCAGTTCTTC.